This T cell receptor (beta chain) originates from a study of cytomegalovirus exposure and HLA in healthy donors. General observations from the study: Data from an earlier analysis indicated that most TCR beta V segments were productive either about 90% or about 30% of the time. In a later analysis, V- and J-gene trimming of beta chains associated with a DCLRE1C missense variant, replicated independently.

This clone was counted between two and nine times. The target antigen is unknown. Primers included in the PCR were 60 Vbeta and 13 Jbeta primers. Clones were sequenced by immunoSEQ multiplex PCR, and TCRdb holds only the in-frame ones, with some missing. The profile shows about 190,000 clones, around 73% of them singletons. The germline V and J ends were trimmed by 5 bases and 5 bases, with 18 bases remaining between them. The germline CDR1 and CDR2 sequences are MDHEN and SYDVKM. The CDR3 runs to 15 residues. The origin of this receptor is a woman aged 25 to 45 in good health and CMV-seropositive. Sequencing was carried out using PBMCs. The chain recombines TRBV28 with TRBJ1-2; maybe TRBD1 (5 bases). The CDR3 sequence is CASSASGGTSYGYTF. The CDR3 DNA is TGTGCCAGCAGTGCCTCGGGAGGGACCAGTTATGGCTACACCTTC.